Sequencing of this T cell receptor (beta chain) was carried out in a study of beta chain bispecific antibodies for T cell cancers. Findings and limits, study-wide: Normal T cells contributed less of the targeted TRBV signal than the leukemia cells did.

MiXCR, applied by TCRdb to the 5' RACE reads, yields one record per CDR3 protein. The sample gives some 21,000 distinct CDR3 sequences, approximately 2.4% of which show up once; more than 30% is in the top ten. This clonotype was observed at least ten times. Its matching antigen is unknown. T cells were expanded from blood mononuclear cells for 2 to 3 days with anti-CD3 OKT3 or CD3/CD28 beads. IL-2 (around 96 IU/ml) and IL-7 (5 ng/ml) supported the T cell cultures. Cocultures held some 50,000 normal T cells, some 50,000 targets, and bispecific antibody. This CDR3 is built from 14 residues. Per the germline V gene, CDR1 is ENHRY and CDR2 is SYGVKD. With 5 bases clipped from V and 5 bases from J, the junction kept 5 bases outside the gene matches.

Sample: healthy donor T cells cultured with leukemia cells. The chain couples TRBV10-3 to TRBJ1-5; 8 positions match TRBD1. The origin of this receptor is a human donor in good health. Some clones in this sample may be carry-over from other donors' samples. CDR3 region: CAISLQGGDQPQHF. Here the CDR3 DNA reads TGTGCCATCAGTCTACAGGGGGGCGATCAGCCCCAGCATTTT.